The following is a T cell receptor (beta chain) sequence with its context. These data come from a study of blood T cell repertoires in COVID-19. In the study overall: Nucleic acid was either cDNA or gDNA, and it came from T cells, B-cell-depleted T cells, or PBMCs.

In the original workflow: Scientists estimated how many nucleated cells there were by amplifying reference gene primers. Generated by immunoSEQ multiplex PCR, the TCRdb table keeps only in-frame clones and is missing some. D and trimming come from the DNA, and the V and J calls and clone size come from that table. The sample holds over 55,000 clones, around 90% seen once. There are 16 residues in the CDR3. Per germline, CDR1 KGHDR and CDR2 SFDVKD. Trimming removed 3 bases at V and 3 bases at J, with 16 bases between. V is TRBV24-1 and J is TRBJ1-1; D might be TRBD1 (5 bases). The sequence derives from a human donor in a cohort sampled during active COVID-19. The specimen sequenced was peripheral blood. The CDR3 region is CATSDTPAGGDTEAFF. The CDR3 DNA follows: TGTGCCACCAGTGATACCCCAGCGGGGGGGGACACTGAAGCTTTCTTT.